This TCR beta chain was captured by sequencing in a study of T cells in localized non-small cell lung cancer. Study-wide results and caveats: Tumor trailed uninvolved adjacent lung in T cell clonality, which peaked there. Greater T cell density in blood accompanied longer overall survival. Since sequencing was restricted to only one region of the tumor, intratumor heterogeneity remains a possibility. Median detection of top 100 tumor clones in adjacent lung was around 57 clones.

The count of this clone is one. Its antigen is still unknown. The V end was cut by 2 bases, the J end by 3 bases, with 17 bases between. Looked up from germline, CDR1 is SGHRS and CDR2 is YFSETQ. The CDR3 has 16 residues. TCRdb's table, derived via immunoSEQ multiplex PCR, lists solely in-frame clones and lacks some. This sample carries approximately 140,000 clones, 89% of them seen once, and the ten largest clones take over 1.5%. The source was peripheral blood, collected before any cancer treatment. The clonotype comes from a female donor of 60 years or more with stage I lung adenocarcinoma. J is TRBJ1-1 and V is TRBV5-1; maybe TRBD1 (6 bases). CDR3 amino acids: CASSFTAGARDTEAFF. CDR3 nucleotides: TGCGCCAGCAGCTTTACGGCAGGGGCAAGGGACACTGAAGCTTTCTTT.